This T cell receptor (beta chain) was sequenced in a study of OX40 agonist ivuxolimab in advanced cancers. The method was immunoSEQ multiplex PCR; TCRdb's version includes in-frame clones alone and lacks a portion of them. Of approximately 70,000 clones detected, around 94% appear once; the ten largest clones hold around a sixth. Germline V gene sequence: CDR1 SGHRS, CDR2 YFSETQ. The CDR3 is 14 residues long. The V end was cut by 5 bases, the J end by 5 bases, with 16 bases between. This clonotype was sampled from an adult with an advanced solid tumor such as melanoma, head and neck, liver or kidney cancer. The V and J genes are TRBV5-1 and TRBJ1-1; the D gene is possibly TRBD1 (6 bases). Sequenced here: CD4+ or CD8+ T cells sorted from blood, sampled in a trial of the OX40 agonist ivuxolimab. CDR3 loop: CASSLNRAWTEAFF. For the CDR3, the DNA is TGCGCCAGCAGTCTGAACAGGGCGTGGACTGAAGCTTTCTTT.